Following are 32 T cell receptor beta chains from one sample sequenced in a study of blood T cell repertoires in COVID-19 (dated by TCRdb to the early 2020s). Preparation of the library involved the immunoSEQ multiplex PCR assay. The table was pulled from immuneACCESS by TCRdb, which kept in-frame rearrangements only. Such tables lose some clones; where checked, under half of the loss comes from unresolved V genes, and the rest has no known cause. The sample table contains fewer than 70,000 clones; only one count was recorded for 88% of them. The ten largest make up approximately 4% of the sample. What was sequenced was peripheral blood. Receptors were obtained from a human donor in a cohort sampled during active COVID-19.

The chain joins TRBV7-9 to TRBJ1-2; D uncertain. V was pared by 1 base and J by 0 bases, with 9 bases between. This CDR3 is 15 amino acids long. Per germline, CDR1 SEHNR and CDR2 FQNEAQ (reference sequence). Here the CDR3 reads CASSLGTQANYGYTF. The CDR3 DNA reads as TGTGCCAGCAGCTTAGGGACTCAAGCTAACTATGGCTACACCTTC.

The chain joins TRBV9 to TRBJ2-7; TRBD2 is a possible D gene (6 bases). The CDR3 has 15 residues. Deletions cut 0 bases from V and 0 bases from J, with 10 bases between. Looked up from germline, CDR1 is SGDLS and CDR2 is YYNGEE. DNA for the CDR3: TGTGCCAGCAGCGTAGTGGGGGGAAGCTCCTACGAGCAGTACTTC. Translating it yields CASSVVGGSSYEQYF. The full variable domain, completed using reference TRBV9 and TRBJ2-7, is DSGVTQTPKHLITATGQRVTLRCSPRSGDLSVYWYQQSLDQGLQFLIQYYNGEERAKGNILERFSAQQFPDLHSELNLSSLELGDSALYFCASSVVGGSSYEQYFGPGTRLTVT.

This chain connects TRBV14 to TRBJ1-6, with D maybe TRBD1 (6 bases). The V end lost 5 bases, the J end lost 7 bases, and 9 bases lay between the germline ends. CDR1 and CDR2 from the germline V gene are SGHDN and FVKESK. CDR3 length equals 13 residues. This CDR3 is CASSYTGNSPLHF. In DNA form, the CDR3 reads TGTGCCAGCAGCTATACAGGGAATTCACCCCTCCACTTT.

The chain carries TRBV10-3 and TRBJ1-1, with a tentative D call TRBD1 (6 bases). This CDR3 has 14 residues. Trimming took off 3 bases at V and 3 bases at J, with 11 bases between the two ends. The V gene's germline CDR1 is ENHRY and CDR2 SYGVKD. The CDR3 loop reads CAISDRGADTEAFF. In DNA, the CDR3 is TGTGCCATCAGTGATCGGGGGGCGGACACTGAAGCTTTCTTT.

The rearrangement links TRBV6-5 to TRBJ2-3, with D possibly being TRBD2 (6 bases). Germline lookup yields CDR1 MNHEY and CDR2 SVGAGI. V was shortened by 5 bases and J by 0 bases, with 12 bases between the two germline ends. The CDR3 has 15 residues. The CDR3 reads CASSPPGTSTDTQYF. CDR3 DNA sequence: TGTGCCAGCAGTCCCCCCGGGACTAGCACAGATACGCAGTATTTT.

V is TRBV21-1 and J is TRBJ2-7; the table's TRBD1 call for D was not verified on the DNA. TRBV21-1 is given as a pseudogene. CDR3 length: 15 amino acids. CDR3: CASSKARQGSYEQYF. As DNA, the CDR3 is TGTGCCAGCAGCAAAGCGCGTCAGGGCTCCTACGAGCAGTACTTC.

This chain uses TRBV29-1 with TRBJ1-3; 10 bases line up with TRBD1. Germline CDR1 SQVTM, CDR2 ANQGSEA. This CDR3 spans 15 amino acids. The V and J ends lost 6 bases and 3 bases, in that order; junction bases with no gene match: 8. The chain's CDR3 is CSVTGGESSGNTIYF. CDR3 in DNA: TGCAGCGTGACAGGGGGCGAAAGTAGTGGAAACACCATATATTTT.

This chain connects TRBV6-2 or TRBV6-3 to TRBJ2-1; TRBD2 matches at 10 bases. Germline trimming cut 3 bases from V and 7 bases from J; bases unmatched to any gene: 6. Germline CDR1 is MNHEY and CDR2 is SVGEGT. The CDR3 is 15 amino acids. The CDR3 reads CASSYFPSGGNEQFF. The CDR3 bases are TGTGCCAGCAGTTATTTTCCTAGCGGGGGTAATGAGCAGTTCTTC.

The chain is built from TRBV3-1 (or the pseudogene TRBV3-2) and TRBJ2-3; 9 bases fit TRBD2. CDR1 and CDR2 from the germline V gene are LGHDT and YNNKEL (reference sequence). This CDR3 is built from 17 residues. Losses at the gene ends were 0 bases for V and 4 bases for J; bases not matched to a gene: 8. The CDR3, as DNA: TGTGCCAGCAGCCAAGATTTAGGGACTAGCATTGCAGATACGCAGTATTTT. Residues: CASSQDLGTSIADTQYF.

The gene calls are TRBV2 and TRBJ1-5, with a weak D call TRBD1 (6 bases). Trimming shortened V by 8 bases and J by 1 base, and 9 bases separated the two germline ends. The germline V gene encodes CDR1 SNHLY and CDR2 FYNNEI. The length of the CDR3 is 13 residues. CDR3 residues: CASGGQSNQPQHF. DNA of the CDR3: TGTGCCAGCGGAGGACAGAGCAATCAGCCCCAGCATTTT.

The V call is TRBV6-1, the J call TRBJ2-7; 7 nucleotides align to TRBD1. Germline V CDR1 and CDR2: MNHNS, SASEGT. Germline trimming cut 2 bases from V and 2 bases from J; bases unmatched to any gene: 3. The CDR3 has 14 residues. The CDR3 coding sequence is TGTGCCAGCAGTGAAACCGGGACAGCCTACGAGCAGTACTTC. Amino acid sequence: CASSETGTAYEQYF.

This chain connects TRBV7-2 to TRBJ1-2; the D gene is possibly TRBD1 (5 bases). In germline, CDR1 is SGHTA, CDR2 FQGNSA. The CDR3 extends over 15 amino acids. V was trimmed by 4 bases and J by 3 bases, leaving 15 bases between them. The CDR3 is CASSSYLTGDYGYTF. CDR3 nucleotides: TGTGCCAGCAGCTCCTACCTCACGGGGGACTATGGCTACACCTTC.

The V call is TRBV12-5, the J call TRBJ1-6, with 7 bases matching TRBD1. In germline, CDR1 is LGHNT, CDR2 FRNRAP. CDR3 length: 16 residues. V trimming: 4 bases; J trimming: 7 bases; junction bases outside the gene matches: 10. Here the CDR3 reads CASGSQTGSQNSPLHF. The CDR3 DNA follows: TGTGCTAGTGGTTCCCAGACAGGGTCTCAGAATTCACCCCTCCACTTT.

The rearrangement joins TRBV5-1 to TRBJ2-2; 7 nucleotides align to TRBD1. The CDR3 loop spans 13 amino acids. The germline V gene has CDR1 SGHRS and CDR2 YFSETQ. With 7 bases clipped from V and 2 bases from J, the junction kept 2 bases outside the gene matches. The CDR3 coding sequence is TGCGCCAGCGCAGGGGGAAACACCGGGGAGCTGTTTTTT. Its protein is CASAGGNTGELFF.

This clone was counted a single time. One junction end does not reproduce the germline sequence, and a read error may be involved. The CDR3 DNA follows: TGTGCCAGCAGCTTGATGGCTAGCGGGAACTCCGACGAGCAGTACTTC. Translating gives CASSLMASGNSDEQYF. The chain employs TRBV5-4 and TRBJ2-7; 9 positions match TRBD2. CDR3 length: 16 residues. Looked up from germline, CDR1 is SGHNT and CDR2 is YYREEE (reference sequence).

This CDR3 reads CASSAGQVENTEAFF. The CDR3 nucleotides read TGCGCCAGCAGCGCCGGACAGGTTGAGAACACTGAAGCTTTCTTT. The chain combines TRBV5-1 with TRBJ1-1, with TRBD1 matching over 7 bases. V shed 4 bases, J shed 1 base, and the junction held 7 bases outside the gene matches. This CDR3 has 15 residues. Germline V gives CDR1 SGHRS, CDR2 YFSETQ. The full variable domain, in which reference TRBV5-1 and TRBJ1-1 provide the parts outside the CDR3, is KAGVTQTPRYLIKTRGQQVTLSCSPISGHRSVSWYQQTPGQGLQFLFEYFSETQRNKGNFPGRFSGRQFSNSRSEMNVSTLELGDSALYLCASSAGQVENTEAFFGQGTRLTVV.

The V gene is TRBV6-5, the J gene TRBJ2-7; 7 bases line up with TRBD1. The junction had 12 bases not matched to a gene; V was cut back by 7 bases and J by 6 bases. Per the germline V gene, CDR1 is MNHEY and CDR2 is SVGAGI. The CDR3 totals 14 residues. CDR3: CASTPRQGTGEQYF. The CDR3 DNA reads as TGTGCCAGCACCCCTCGACAGGGCACGGGCGAGCAGTACTTC.

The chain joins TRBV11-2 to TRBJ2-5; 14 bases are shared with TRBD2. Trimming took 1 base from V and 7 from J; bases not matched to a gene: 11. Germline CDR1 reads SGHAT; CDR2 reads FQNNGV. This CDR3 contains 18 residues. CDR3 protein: CASSLAPGTSGSWTTQYF. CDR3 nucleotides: TGTGCCAGCAGCTTAGCCCCTGGGACTAGCGGGAGTTGGACGACCCAGTACTTC.

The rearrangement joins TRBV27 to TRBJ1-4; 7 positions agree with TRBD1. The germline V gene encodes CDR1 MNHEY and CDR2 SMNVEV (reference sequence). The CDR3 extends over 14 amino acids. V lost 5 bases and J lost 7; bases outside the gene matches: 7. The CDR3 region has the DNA TGTGCCAGCAGTCAAAACCGGGACAGTGAAAAACTGTTTTTT. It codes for CASSQNRDSEKLFF.

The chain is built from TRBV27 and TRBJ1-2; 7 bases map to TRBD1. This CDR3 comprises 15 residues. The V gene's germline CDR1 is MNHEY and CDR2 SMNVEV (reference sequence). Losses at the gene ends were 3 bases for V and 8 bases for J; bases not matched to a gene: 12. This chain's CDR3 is CASSFYPGQTNGYTF. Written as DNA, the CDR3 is TGTGCCAGCAGTTTCTATCCGGGACAGACCAACGGCTACACCTTC.

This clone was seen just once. The CDR3 region is CASSPLGGLAGDPSSSYEQYF. The CDR3 coding sequence is TGTGCCAGCAGCCCATTGGGAGGGCTAGCGGGGGATCCCTCTAGCTCCTACGAGCAGTACTTC. This chain joins TRBV4-2 and TRBJ2-7; the match to TRBD2 covers 10 bases. The junction had 21 bases not matched to a gene; V was cut back by 4 bases and J by 0 bases. This CDR3 contains 21 residues. CDR1 is LGHNA, CDR2 YNFKEQ, per germline.

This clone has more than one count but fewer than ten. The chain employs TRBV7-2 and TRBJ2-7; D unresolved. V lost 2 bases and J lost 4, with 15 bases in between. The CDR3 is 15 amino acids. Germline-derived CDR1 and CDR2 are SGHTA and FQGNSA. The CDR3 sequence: CASSLMVGQLYEQYF. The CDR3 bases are TGTGCCAGCAGCTTAATGGTTGGGCAGCTTTACGAGCAGTACTTC.

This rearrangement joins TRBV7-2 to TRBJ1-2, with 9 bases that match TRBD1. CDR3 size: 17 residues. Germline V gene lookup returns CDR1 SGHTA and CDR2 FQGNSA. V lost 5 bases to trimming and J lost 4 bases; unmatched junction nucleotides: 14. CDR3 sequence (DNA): TGTGCCAGCAGCACTACCGGGACAGGGATCTCCCTCTATGGCTACACCTTC. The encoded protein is CASSTTGTGISLYGYTF.

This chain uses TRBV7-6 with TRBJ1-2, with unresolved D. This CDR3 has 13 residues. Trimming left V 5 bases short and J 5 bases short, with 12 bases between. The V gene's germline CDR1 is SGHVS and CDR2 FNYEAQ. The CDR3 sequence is CASSPESGYGYTF. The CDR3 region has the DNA TGTGCCAGCAGCCCGGAGTCGGGGTATGGCTACACCTTC.

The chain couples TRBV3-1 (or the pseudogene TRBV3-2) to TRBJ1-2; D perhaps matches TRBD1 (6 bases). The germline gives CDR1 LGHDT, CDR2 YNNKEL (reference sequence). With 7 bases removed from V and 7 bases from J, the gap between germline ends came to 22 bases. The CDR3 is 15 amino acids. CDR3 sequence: CASTGWGGGFSGYTF. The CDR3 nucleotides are TGTGCCAGCACCGGTTGGGGGGGCGGGTTTAGTGGCTACACCTTC.

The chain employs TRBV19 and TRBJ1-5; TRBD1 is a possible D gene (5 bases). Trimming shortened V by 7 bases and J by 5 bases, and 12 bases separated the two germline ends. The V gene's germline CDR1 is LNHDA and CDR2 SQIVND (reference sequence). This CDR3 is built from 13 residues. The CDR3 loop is CASTGLDDQPQHF. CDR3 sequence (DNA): TGTGCCAGTACAGGGCTGGATGATCAGCCCCAGCATTTT.

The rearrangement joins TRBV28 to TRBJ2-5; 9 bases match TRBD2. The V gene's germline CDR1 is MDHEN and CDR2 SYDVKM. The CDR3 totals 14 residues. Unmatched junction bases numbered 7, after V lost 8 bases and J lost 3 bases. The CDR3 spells CASGVAGAEETQYF. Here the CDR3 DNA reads TGTGCCAGCGGGGTAGCGGGAGCGGAAGAGACCCAGTACTTC.

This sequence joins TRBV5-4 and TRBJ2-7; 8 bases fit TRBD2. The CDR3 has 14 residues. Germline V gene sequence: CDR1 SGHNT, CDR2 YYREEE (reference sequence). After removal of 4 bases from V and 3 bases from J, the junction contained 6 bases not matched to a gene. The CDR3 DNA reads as TGTGCCAGCAGCACGGCCGGGACTAGCTACGAGCAGTACTTC. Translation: CASSTAGTSYEQYF.

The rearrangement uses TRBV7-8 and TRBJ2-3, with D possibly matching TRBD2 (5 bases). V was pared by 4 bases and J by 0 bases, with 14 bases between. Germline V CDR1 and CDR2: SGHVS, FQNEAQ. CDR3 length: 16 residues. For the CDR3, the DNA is TGTGCCAGCAGCTCATCAGCGGCCTTAAGCACAGATACGCAGTATTTT. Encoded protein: CASSSSAALSTDTQYF.

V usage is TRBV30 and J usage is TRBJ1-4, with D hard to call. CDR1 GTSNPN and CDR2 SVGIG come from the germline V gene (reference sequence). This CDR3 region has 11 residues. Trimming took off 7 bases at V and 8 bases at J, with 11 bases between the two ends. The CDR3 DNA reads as TGTGCCTCCCAAGTCTACGAAAAACTGTTTTTT. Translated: CASQVYEKLFF.

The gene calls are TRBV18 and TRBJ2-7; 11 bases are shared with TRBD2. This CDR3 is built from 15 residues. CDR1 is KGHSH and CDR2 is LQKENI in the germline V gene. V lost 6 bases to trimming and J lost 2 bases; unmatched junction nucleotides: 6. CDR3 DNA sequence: TGTGCCAGCTCCCCTAGCGGGAGGCCCACCTACGAGCAGTACTTC. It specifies CASSPSGRPTYEQYF.

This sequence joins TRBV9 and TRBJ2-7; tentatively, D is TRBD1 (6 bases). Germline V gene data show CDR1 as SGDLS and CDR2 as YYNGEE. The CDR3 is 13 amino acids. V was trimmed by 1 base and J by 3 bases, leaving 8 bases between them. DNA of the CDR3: TGTGCCAGCAGCGTATCGGACAGCTACGAGCAGTACTTC. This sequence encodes CASSVSDSYEQYF.